The subject of this entry is one T cell receptor beta chain. Its antigen is undetermined. This sample was taken from a study of response to subunit inactivated influenza vaccine. Overall study findings and caveats: Researchers suggested that each seasonal influenza vaccination recruits few new T cells.

CDR1 and CDR2 from the germline V gene are SEHNR and FQNEAQ (reference sequence). V gave up 5 bases and J gave up 1 base; unmatched junction bases: 6. The CDR3 has 15 residues. TCRdb reanalysed the RT-PCR reads using MiXCR and keeps one entry per CDR3 protein. The sample has around 480,000 distinct CDR3 sequences, more than 15% seen once; the top ten hold around 3%. Sample: CD4+ T cells sorted from PBMCs, taken less than 25 months after vaccination. This sequence was found in a man aged 45-69 years who received an inactivated influenza vaccine. The chain recombines TRBV7-9 with TRBJ2-5; TRBD1 matches 8 bases. CDR3 in DNA: TGTGCCAGCAGCCCAACGACAGGGGCCCAAGAGACCCAGTACTTC. Protein: CASSPTTGAQETQYF.